These 30 T cell receptor beta chains were all obtained from the same sample, sequenced in a study of OX40 agonist ivuxolimab in advanced cancers. The method was immunoSEQ multiplex PCR; TCRdb's version includes in-frame clones alone and lacks a portion of them. The sample shows tens of thousands of clones, about 89% of them seen only once. The source was CD4+ or CD8+ T cells sorted from blood, collected in a trial of the OX40 agonist ivuxolimab. These receptors were taken from an adult with an advanced solid tumor such as melanoma, head and neck, liver or kidney cancer.

CDR3 nucleotides: TGTGCCAGCAGGACTGGACAGGCTACGTACGGCTACACCTTC. Translated: CASRTGQATYGYTF. The rearrangement joins TRBV28 to TRBJ1-2; 7 bases are a match to TRBD1. The ends lost 6 bases at V and 8 bases at J; junction bases unmatched: 12. Germline V CDR1 and CDR2: MDHEN, SYDVKM. This CDR3 is 14 amino acids long.

CDR3 sequence reads: CASSYNAGALETQYF. Here the CDR3 DNA reads TGTGCCAGCAGTTACAACGCGGGAGCTTTGGAGACCCAGTACTTC. This sequence joins TRBV6-6 and TRBJ2-5, with TRBD2 matching 7 bases. V was clipped by 2 bases and J by 5 bases; unmatched bases: 8. CDR1 is MNHNY and CDR2 is SVGAGI in the germline V gene (reference sequence). The CDR3 has 15 residues.

The chain carries TRBV5-1 and TRBJ1-2; 9 bases map to TRBD1. The CDR3 loop spans 18 amino acids. Trimming took 0 bases from V and 2 from J; bases not matched to a gene: 11. Germline V gene sequence: CDR1 SGHRS, CDR2 YFSETQ. The CDR3 loop reads CASSLESRTGVSNYGYTF. The CDR3 bases are TGCGCCAGCAGCTTGGAGTCACGGACAGGGGTCTCCAACTATGGCTACACCTTC.

The chain employs TRBV28 and TRBJ1-2, with unresolved D. Trimming cost V 5 bases and J 5 bases, with 9 bases left between them. CDR3 length: 12 amino acids. CDR1 MDHEN and CDR2 SYDVKM come from the germline V gene. The CDR3 region is CASSMREYGYTF. CDR3 nucleotides: TGTGCCAGCAGTATGAGGGAGTATGGCTACACCTTC.

In this sample, this clone turned up once. The chain joins TRBV28 to TRBJ1-1; D is unclear. Trimming cost V 10 bases and J 3 bases, with 12 bases left between them. Germline CDR1 MDHEN, CDR2 SYDVKM. The CDR3 is made up of 12 amino acids. CDR3 residues: CAILGSYTEAFF. The DNA for the CDR3 is TGTGCCATCCTAGGGAGTTACACTGAAGCTTTCTTT.

This chain connects TRBV5-6 to TRBJ1-1, with a weak D call TRBD1 (5 bases). The CDR3 runs to 14 residues. Germline V gives CDR1 SGHDT, CDR2 YYEEEE. V lost 4 bases and J 1 base, leaving 11 bases between the germline ends. For the CDR3, the DNA is TGTGCCAGCAGCCGAAGACAGACGAACACTGAAGCTTTCTTT. Protein product: CASSRRQTNTEAFF.

This sequence joins TRBV11-2 and TRBJ2-7; TRBD2 matches 11 bases. V was pared by 3 bases and J by 1 base, with 2 bases of the junction left unmatched. The germline gives CDR1 SGHAT, CDR2 FQNNGV. The CDR3 loop spans 15 amino acids. CDR3 DNA: TGTGCCAGCAGCTTCGCTAGCGGGAGGTCCTACGAGCAGTACTTC. Encoded protein: CASSFASGRSYEQYF.

The sample holds one count of this clone. J is TRBJ2-7 and V is TRBV6-1, with 8 bases matching TRBD1. This CDR3 spans 14 amino acids. The trim removed 5 bases at V and 7 bases at J, leaving 10 bases unmatched. Per the germline V gene, CDR1 is MNHNS and CDR2 is SASEGT. CDR3 sequence (DNA): TGTGCCAGCAGTTCTCGACCCGGGACAGGAGAGCAGTACTTC. Its protein is CASSSRPGTGEQYF.

The chain employs TRBV25-1 and TRBJ1-2; tentatively, D is TRBD1 (6 bases). The germline V gene has CDR1 MGHDK and CDR2 SYGVNS. This CDR3 contains 13 residues. V was cut by 5 bases and J by 7 bases, with 14 bases left in between. The CDR3 DNA sequence: TGTGCCAGCAGTCGTCCGGGGGCGGTTGGCTACACCTTC. Residues: CASSRPGAVGYTF.

The chain employs TRBV7-6 and TRBJ1-4, with D hard to call. Germline V gives CDR1 SGHVS, CDR2 FNYEAQ. V shed 2 bases and J shed 4 bases, with 8 bases lying between them. The CDR3 length is 14 residues. CDR3 region: CASSLSFVNEKLFF. CDR3 DNA sequence: TGTGCCAGCAGCTTATCTTTCGTTAATGAAAAACTGTTTTTT.

This rearrangement joins TRBV5-1 to TRBJ2-2; TRBD2 agrees at 8 bases. The V gene's germline CDR1 is SGHRS and CDR2 YFSETQ. V gave up 1 base and J gave up 4 bases; unmatched junction bases: 3. The CDR3 runs to 15 residues. This chain's CDR3 is CASSLSGRATGELFF. Here the CDR3 DNA reads TGCGCCAGCAGCTTGTCCGGGAGGGCCACCGGGGAGCTGTTTTTT.

The rearrangement links TRBV5-4 to TRBJ2-1, with D possibly TRBD2 on 5 matching bases. V lost 0 bases and J 5 bases, leaving 12 bases between the germline ends. Germline CDR1 SGHNT, CDR2 YYREEE (reference sequence). The CDR3 consists of 15 residues. The chain's CDR3 is CASSLGGNLNNEQFF. The CDR3 DNA follows: TGTGCCAGCAGCTTGGGAGGGAATCTAAACAATGAGCAGTTCTTC. Drawing the rest from reference TRBV5-4 and TRBJ2-1, the complete variable domain is ETGVTQSPTHLIKTRGQQVTLRCSSQSGHNTVSWYQQALGQGPQFIFQYYREEENGRGNFPPRFSGLQFPNYSSELNVNALELDDSALYLCASSLGGNLNNEQFFGPGTRLTVL.

V is TRBV5-4 and J is TRBJ1-2; maybe TRBD1 (6 bases). Trimming took off 3 bases at V and 4 bases at J, with 16 bases between the two ends. Germline V lookup: CDR1 SGHNT, CDR2 YYREEE (reference sequence). CDR3 size: 15 residues. The CDR3 region is CASSWGQGGPYGYTF. CDR3 DNA sequence: TGTGCCAGCAGCTGGGGGCAGGGCGGACCCTATGGCTACACCTTC. The full variable domain, rest sourced from reference TRBV5-4 and TRBJ1-2, is ETGVTQSPTHLIKTRGQQVTLRCSSQSGHNTVSWYQQALGQGPQFIFQYYREEENGRGNFPPRFSGLQFPNYSSELNVNALELDDSALYLCASSWGQGGPYGYTFGSGTRLTVV.

The rearrangement links TRBV6-6 to TRBJ2-2; D remains unclear. Trimming stripped 4 bases from V and 7 bases from J, with 10 bases between. Germline loops: CDR1 MNHNY, CDR2 SVGAGI (reference sequence). This CDR3 comprises 13 residues. CDR3 amino acids: CASSSVGSGELFF. In nucleotides, the CDR3 is TGTGCCAGCAGTTCCGTTGGCAGCGGGGAGCTGTTTTTT.

The chain has TRBV5-1 and TRBJ2-1; TRBD2 matches at 7 bases. The J segment lost 2 bases and the V segment lost 0 bases, leaving 2 bases of the junction unmatched. This CDR3 region has 15 residues. From germline, CDR1 is SGHRS and CDR2 YFSETQ. This CDR3 is CASSLASGPYNEQFF. CDR3 coding DNA: TGCGCCAGCAGCTTGGCTAGCGGTCCCTACAATGAGCAGTTCTTC.

CDR3 nucleotide sequence: TGTGCCAGCTCACCAATGGGGGCCAAAAACATTCAGTACTTC. It specifies CASSPMGAKNIQYF. The V call is TRBV18, the J call TRBJ2-4; no definite D call. The CDR3 spans 14 residues. Trimming took 2 bases from V and 1 from J, leaving 6 bases between them. The germline V gene encodes CDR1 KGHSH and CDR2 LQKENI.

The chain links TRBV25-1 to TRBJ2-3; perhaps D is TRBD1 or TRBD2 (5 bases each). This CDR3 contains 16 residues. Germline CDR1 MGHDK, CDR2 SYGVNS. The ends were cut back, 3 bases at V and 0 bases at J, with 13 bases in the middle. The chain's CDR3 is CASSDQGAASTDTQYF. The CDR3 DNA reads TGTGCCAGCAGTGACCAGGGAGCGGCAAGCACAGATACGCAGTATTTT.

The CDR3 nucleotides read TGTGCCAGCTCACCCCAGGCTGGTACCGGGGAGCTGTTTTTT. Translating it yields CASSPQAGTGELFF. The chain has TRBV18 and TRBJ2-2, with D hard to call. This CDR3 region has 14 residues. V lost 3 bases and J 5 bases, leaving 10 bases between the germline ends. Looked up from germline, CDR1 is KGHSH and CDR2 is LQKENI.

The V gene is TRBV19, the J gene TRBJ2-7; D is unresolved. Germline-derived CDR1 and CDR2 are LNHDA and SQIVND (reference sequence). Between the trimmed V and J ends, which lost 3 bases and 2 bases, there was a span of 8 bases. This CDR3 spans 13 amino acids. The CDR3 here is CASSITETYEQYF. The CDR3 DNA reads as TGTGCCAGTAGTATTACAGAAACCTACGAGCAGTACTTC.

The chain employs TRBV28 and TRBJ2-3; 9 nucleotides agree with TRBD2. CDR1 and CDR2 from the germline V gene are MDHEN and SYDVKM. The V and J ends lost 2 bases and 1 base, in that order; junction bases with no gene match: 7. The CDR3 runs to 17 residues. DNA of the CDR3: TGTGCCAGCAGTTTACAGGGACTAGCAATCGGCACAGATACGCAGTATTTT. Protein product: CASSLQGLAIGTDTQYF.

V gene TRBV19 combines with J gene TRBJ2-1; D not certain. The CDR3 extends over 18 amino acids. Germline V lookup: CDR1 LNHDA, CDR2 SQIVND (reference sequence). V was pared by 3 bases and J by 7 bases, with 25 bases between. CDR3 sequence (DNA): TGTGCCAGTAGTATCGAAGGCAGGTGGGCTAGTTTTAGGAATGAGCAGTTCTTC. Translated, it gives CASSIEGRWASFRNEQFF.

This chain uses TRBV30 with TRBJ2-2; no firm D call. The CDR3 runs to 12 residues. V lost 2 bases, J lost 6 bases, and 7 bases lay in between. Germline CDR1 reads GTSNPN; CDR2 reads SVGIG (reference sequence). The CDR3 nucleotides are TGTGCCTGGAGTTGGGTGTCCGGGGAGCTGTTTTTT. Translating gives CAWSWVSGELFF.

This clone was detected only once. V usage is TRBV9 and J usage is TRBJ2-5; 7 nucleotides agree with TRBD2. Germline lookup yields CDR1 SGDLS and CDR2 YYNGEE. The CDR3 covers 15 residues. Trimming took 4 bases from V and 1 from J; bases not matched to a gene: 7. CDR3 in DNA: TGTGCCAGCAGCAAAACCGGGACTACCCAAGAGACCCAGTACTTC. Its translation is CASSKTGTTQETQYF.

The chain carries TRBV5-1 and TRBJ2-5, with TRBD1 matching 12 bases. V lost 6 bases and J lost 5; bases outside the gene matches: 5. The CDR3 covers 14 residues. Germline lookup yields CDR1 SGHRS and CDR2 YFSETQ. CDR3 sequence reads: CASNGGQGAETQYF. The CDR3 nucleotides read TGCGCCAGCAATGGGGGACAGGGGGCGGAGACCCAGTACTTC. The complete variable domain, with remaining parts taken from reference TRBV5-1 and TRBJ2-5, reads KAGVTQTPRYLIKTRGQQVTLSCSPISGHRSVSWYQQTPGQGLQFLFEYFSETQRNKGNFPGRFSGRQFSNSRSEMNVSTLELGDSALYLCASNGGQGAETQYFGPGTRLLVL.

The CDR3 nucleotides are TGTGCCAGCAGCACCCAGGGGTTAACGAACACCGGGGAGCTGTTTTTT. This sequence encodes CASSTQGLTNTGELFF. The chain couples TRBV5-4 to TRBJ2-2, with a weak D call TRBD1 (6 bases). V was pared by 4 bases and J by 0 bases, with 13 bases between. Germline assignment: CDR1 SGHNT and CDR2 YYREEE (reference sequence). The CDR3 is made up of 16 amino acids.

This clone was detected a few times. V is TRBV5-1 and J is TRBJ2-7; 7 positions agree with TRBD2. In germline, CDR1 is SGHRS, CDR2 YFSETQ. Unmatched junction bases numbered 7, after V lost 5 bases and J lost 2 bases. The CDR3 consists of 14 residues. CDR3 residues: CASSRDYGAYEQYF. The DNA of the CDR3 is TGCGCCAGCAGTAGGGACTACGGTGCCTACGAGCAGTACTTC.

In DNA, the CDR3 is TGTGCCAGCAGTTACTCGATAGGAGGGAAAGAGACCCAGTACTTC. This codes for CASSYSIGGKETQYF. The rearrangement links TRBV6-5 to TRBJ2-5; D is possibly TRBD2 (6 bases). The CDR3 extends over 15 amino acids. Trimming pared 0 bases from V and 3 bases from J, leaving 11 bases between. Germline V gene data show CDR1 as MNHEY and CDR2 as SVGAGI.

V usage is TRBV18 and J usage is TRBJ2-1, with 11 bases aligning to TRBD2. The CDR3 extends over 16 amino acids. Unmatched junction bases numbered 7, after V lost 4 bases and J lost 5 bases. Germline CDR1 KGHSH, CDR2 LQKENI. The CDR3 region is CASSQRGLAENNEQFF. The CDR3 DNA is TGTGCCAGCTCACAGCGGGGACTAGCGGAGAACAATGAGCAGTTCTTC.

V usage is TRBV7-9 and J usage is TRBJ1-2; the D gene is possibly TRBD1 (5 bases). Germline lookup yields CDR1 SEHNR and CDR2 FQNEAQ (reference sequence). The CDR3 totals 15 residues. V gave up 3 bases and J gave up 4 bases, with 15 bases separating them. Here the CDR3 reads CASSFGPPGGYGYTF. The CDR3 coding sequence is TGTGCCAGCAGCTTTGGGCCTCCCGGGGGCTATGGCTACACCTTC.

The chain is built from TRBV28 and TRBJ2-1; possible D gene TRBD2, 6 bases. CDR3 length equals 15 residues. Germline V gene sequence: CDR1 MDHEN, CDR2 SYDVKM. V lost 6 bases, J lost 0 bases, and 12 bases lay in between. The CDR3 DNA reads as TGTGCCAGCAGGCCTACGGGACTCTCCTACAATGAGCAGTTCTTC. This sequence encodes CASRPTGLSYNEQFF.